This T cell receptor beta chain came from a study of CD8+ T cells in alopecia areata. Regarding the study as a whole: Numerous clones, expanded in lesions, remained in scalp and blood during tofacitinib. Affected lesional scalp, above all in alopecia totalis/universalis, was more clonal than normal scalp.

This clone appeared once. Its cognate antigen is unknown. cDNA serving as the sequencing template came from extracted, reverse transcribed RNA. The data were produced by immunoSEQ multiplex PCR, yet TCRdb's version contains in-frame clones alone and is incomplete. The data show 160,000 or so clones, with approximately 59% seen just once and around 15% held by the top ten. Treatment indicated: oral pan-JAK inhibitor, 5-10 mg twice daily. The V gene end was trimmed by 2 bases and the J gene end by 0 bases; junction bases not matched to a gene: 3. Germline V lookup: CDR1 GTSNPN, CDR2 SVGIG (reference sequence). This CDR3 contains 15 residues.

The sequencing used CD4+ T cells sorted from blood, collected at approximately week 56, from a patient treated with tofacitinib. The receptor was isolated from a human donor with alopecia areata. The chain couples TRBV30 to TRBJ2-3, with 9 bases identical to TRBD1. As DNA, the CDR3 is TGTGCCTGGAGTCGACAGGGGGTTAGCACAGATACGCAGTATTTT. Amino acid sequence: CAWSRQGVSTDTQYF.